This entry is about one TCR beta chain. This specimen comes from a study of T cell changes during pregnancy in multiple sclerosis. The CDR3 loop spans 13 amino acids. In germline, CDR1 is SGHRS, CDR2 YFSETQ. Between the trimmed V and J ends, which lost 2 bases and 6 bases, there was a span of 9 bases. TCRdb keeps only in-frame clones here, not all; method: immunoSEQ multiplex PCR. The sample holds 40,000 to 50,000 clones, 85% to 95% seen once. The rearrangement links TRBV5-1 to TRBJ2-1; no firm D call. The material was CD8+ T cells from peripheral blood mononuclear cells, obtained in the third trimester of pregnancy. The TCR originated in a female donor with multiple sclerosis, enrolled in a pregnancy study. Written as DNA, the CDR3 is TGCGCCAGCAGCTTCATTAGTGGCAATGAGCAGTTCTTC. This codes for CASSFISGNEQFF.